This T cell receptor beta chain came from a study of blood T cell repertoires in COVID-19. Study at large: Specimens from acute and convalescent COVID-19 originated in the United States, Italy and Spain.

The authors' processing: How many nucleated cells were present was estimated from reference gene primer amplification. Only in-frame clones appear in the TCRdb table, and some are missing; sequencing was by immunoSEQ multiplex PCR. That table is the source of V, J and clone size, and D and trimming were worked out from the DNA. In the table there are approximately 97,000 clones, about 85% of which are singletons. The CDR3 covers 15 residues. V was clipped by 4 bases and J by 3 bases; unmatched bases: 6. Germline V gives CDR1 SGHDN, CDR2 FVKESK. This clone was detected only a few times. What was sequenced was peripheral blood. The sequence came from a human donor in a cohort sampled during active COVID-19. This chain uses TRBV14 with TRBJ2-1, with TRBD1 identical over 7 bases. The CDR3 protein is CASSPRQGFYNEQFF. The CDR3 bases are TGTGCCAGCAGCCCCAGACAGGGTTTCTACAATGAGCAGTTCTTC.